These T cell receptor beta chains were read from a single sample in a study of T cells after yellow fever vaccination. TCRdb processed the 5' RACE reads anew with MiXCR; each CDR3 protein has one entry. The table lists tens of thousands of distinct CDR3 sequences, roughly 3.2% of them singletons. The specimen comprised PBMCs, either bulk or a sorted T-cell subset (CD4+, CD8+, memory, or dextramer-sorted; not recorded which), sampled about 49 days after the first yellow fever vaccination. These receptors all stem from a man younger than 35 who received the YFV17D yellow fever vaccine. The CDR3 runs from the conserved cysteine through the conserved F or W. A D gene is named only where the DNA matches it firmly. Size tells how often a clone was seen, or its class if it is expanded.

V	size	J	D	CDR3	DNA
TRBV29-1	many	TRBJ1-1	-	CSVDKSGMNTEAFF	TGCAGCGTTGACAAGTCCGGGATGAACACTGAAGCTTTCTTT
TRBV9	many	TRBJ1-2	-	CASSDGDGYTF	TGTGCCAGCAGCGATGGGGATGGCTACACCTTC
TRBV29-1	many	TRBJ1-1	-	CSVGGYRNTEAFF	TGCAGCGTTGGGGGTTATAGGAACACTGAAGCTTTCTTT
TRBV5-1	many	TRBJ1-1	-	CASSLGRGSMNTEAFF	TGCGCCAGCAGCTTGGGTAGGGGATCTATGAACACTGAAGCTTTCTTT
TRBV10-3	many	TRBJ2-3	-	CPRAEGSDTQYF	TGTCCCCGAGCGGAGGGCTCAGATACGCAGTATTTT
TRBV12-3/TRBV12-4	many	TRBJ1-1	-	CASSLSQLNTEAFF	TGTGCCAGCAGTTTAAGTCAGTTGAACACTGAAGCTTTCTTT
TRBV13	few	TRBJ2-3	TRBD2	CASSPGLGGADTQYF	TGTGCCAGCAGCCCAGGACTAGGTGGGGCAGATACGCAGTATTTT
TRBV7-2	many	TRBJ1-2	-	CASSRNQGNYGYTF	TGTGCCAGCAGCAGAAACCAGGGGAACTATGGCTACACCTTC
TRBV28	many	TRBJ2-5	-	CASSFWGGGRRETQYF	TGTGCCAGCAGTTTCTGGGGGGGGGGGCGCCGGGAGACCCAGTACTTC
TRBV7-6	many	TRBJ2-1	TRBD2	CASSFGSGATINEQFF	TGTGCCAGCAGCTTCGGTAGCGGGGCAACTATCAATGAGCAGTTCTTC
TRBV18	many	TRBJ2-5	-	CASSPDRQETQYF	TGTGCCAGCTCACCTGACAGGCAAGAGACCCAGTACTTC
TRBV5-5	many	TRBJ1-5	-	CASSLAAGDQPQHF	TGTGCCAGCAGCTTGGCGGCGGGGGATCAGCCCCAGCATTTT
TRBV20-1	many	TRBJ2-7	-	CSARPRGGGFYEQYF	TGCAGTGCTAGGCCACGGGGTGGGGGTTTCTACGAGCAGTACTTC
TRBV24-1	many	TRBJ2-3	TRBD2	CATSAGLAGTTDTQYF	TGTGCCACCAGTGCAGGACTAGCGGGTACCACAGATACGCAGTATTTT